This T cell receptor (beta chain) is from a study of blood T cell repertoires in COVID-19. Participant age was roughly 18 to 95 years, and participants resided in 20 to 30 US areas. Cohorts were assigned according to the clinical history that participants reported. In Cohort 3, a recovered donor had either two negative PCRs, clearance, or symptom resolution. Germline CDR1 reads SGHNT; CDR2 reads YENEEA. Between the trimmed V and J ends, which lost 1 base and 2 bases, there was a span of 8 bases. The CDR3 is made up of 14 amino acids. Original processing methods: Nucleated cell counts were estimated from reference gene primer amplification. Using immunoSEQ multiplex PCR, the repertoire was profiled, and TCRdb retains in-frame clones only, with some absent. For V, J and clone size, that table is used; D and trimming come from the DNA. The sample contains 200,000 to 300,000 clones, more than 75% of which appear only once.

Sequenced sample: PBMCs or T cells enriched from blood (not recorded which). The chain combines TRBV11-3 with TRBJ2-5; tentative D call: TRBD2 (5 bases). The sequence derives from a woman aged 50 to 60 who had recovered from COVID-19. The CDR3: CASSLAGSQETQYF. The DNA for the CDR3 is TGTGCCAGCAGCTTAGCGGGATCACAAGAGACCCAGTACTTC.